This T cell receptor (beta chain) is drawn from a study of blood T cell repertoires in COVID-19. Data came from immunoSEQ multiplex PCR; TCRdb stores just in-frame clones and leaves some out. The sample includes over 200,000 clones, about 83% seen only once; the top ten take roughly 1.2%. Seattle researchers signed up patients amid active infection and tracked them longitudinally. The CDR3 loop spans 11 amino acids. CDR1 and CDR2 (germline): SNHLY, FYNNEI. V lost 4 bases and J lost 11; bases outside the gene matches: 0. This rearrangement joins TRBV2 to TRBJ1-4, with 8 bases identical to TRBD1. Sequencing used peripheral blood. The TCR was taken from a woman in her 30s with COVID-19, enrolled during active disease. CDR3 in DNA: TGTGCCAGCAGTGGGACAGGGAAACTGTTTTTT. Translation: CASSGTGKLFF.